This TCR beta chain was captured by sequencing in a study of T-cell reconstitution after alpha-beta-depleted transplantation in children. In this sample, this clonotype turned up many times. A library of TCRbeta sequences, prepared with unique molecular identifiers, was generated. TCRdb ran MiXCR on the PCR reads and lists one entry per CDR3 protein. The sample records approximately 350,000 distinct CDR3 sequences, 13% being singletons. Germline values: CDR1 SGHTA, CDR2 FQGNSA. The CDR3 spans 15 residues. V gave up 4 bases and J gave up 4 bases; unmatched junction bases: 6. The chain couples TRBV7-2 to TRBJ2-3; TRBD1 aligns across 9 bases. The source of this sequence is a human donor who donated a stem cell graft to a child with Fanconi anemia. The sequenced sample was PBMCs, obtained from the stem cell graft. CDR3 bases: TGTGCCAGCAGCTGGCGGGGGACAGGGTCAGATACGCAGTATTTT. Residues: CASSWRGTGSDTQYF.